Here is one T cell receptor beta chain with its context. Its antigen remains unknown. Individual cDNA molecules carried attached unique molecular identifiers. TCRdb re-called the 5' RACE reads with MiXCR, one entry per CDR3 protein. The table lists 75,000 to 80,000 distinct CDR3 sequences, approximately 9.1% of them singletons. This sample is part of a study of early T cells in non-severe SARS-CoV-2 infection. Study in general: The input, bulk RNA from unsorted whole blood, was sequenced, and chains were unpaired.

Germline V gives CDR1 SNHLY, CDR2 FYNNEI. CDR3 length equals 13 residues. V lost 11 bases and J 5 bases, leaving 19 bases between the germline ends. General study findings and limits: The study's VDJdb matching favored anti-spike CD8 responses and missed private and CD4 specificities.

Sequenced sample: whole blood. The rearrangement joins TRBV2 to TRBJ2-7; D perhaps matches TRBD2 (5 bases). The origin of this receptor is an adult who was a healthcare worker with PCR-confirmed SARS-CoV-2 infection or an uninfected control (not recorded which). CDR3 sequence (DNA): TGTGCCTGCCAAACGGGGTACGAGAACGAGCAGTACTTC. Protein: CACQTGYENEQYF.